These 22 T cell receptor beta chains share one sample of origin, sequenced in a study of blood T cell repertoires in COVID-19. The protocol was immunoSEQ multiplex PCR, while the TCRdb copy is restricted to in-frame clones and leaves out a portion. The table shows hundreds of thousands of clones, with around 81% occurring only once. Input material: PBMCs or T cells enriched from blood (not recorded which). The receptors stem from a man aged 25 to 40 with acute COVID-19.

The chain uses TRBV18 and TRBJ2-2; perhaps TRBD1 as D (6 bases). Looked up from germline, CDR1 is KGHSH and CDR2 is LQKENI. V lost 1 base to trimming and J lost 1 base, with 7 bases between them. CDR3 length equals 15 residues. This CDR3 reads CASSPRQENTGELFF. For the CDR3, the DNA is TGTGCCAGCTCACCACGACAGGAGAACACCGGGGAGCTGTTTTTT.

The rearrangement uses TRBV27 and TRBJ2-1, with 8 bases aligning to TRBD2. This CDR3 is 14 amino acids long. J was trimmed by 2 bases and V by 7 bases; bases with no gene match: 4. Germline CDR1 MNHEY, CDR2 SMNVEV (reference sequence). The CDR3 coding sequence is TGTGCCAGCATCGGGGGGGTCGCCTACAATGAGCAGTTCTTC. Translating gives CASIGGVAYNEQFF.

The chain combines TRBV28 with TRBJ1-6, with TRBD1 matching 9 bases. The V and J ends lost 7 bases and 6 bases, in that order; junction bases with no gene match: 7. This CDR3 contains 15 residues. Germline V gene lookup returns CDR1 MDHEN and CDR2 SYDVKM. The CDR3 is CASIPQGARNSPLHF. CDR3 nucleotide sequence: TGTGCCAGCATTCCACAGGGGGCGCGTAATTCACCCCTCCACTTT.

CDR3 nucleotide sequence: TGTGCCAGCAGCTTGGTACTAGGGGGTGAGCAGTTCTTC. The encoded protein is CASSLVLGGEQFF. The chain combines TRBV5-6 with TRBJ2-1; TRBD1 might be the D (6 bases). There are 13 residues in the CDR3. Germline CDR1 reads SGHDT; CDR2 reads YYEEEE. V was cut by 0 bases and J by 9 bases, with 10 bases left in between.

The chain joins TRBV5-1 to TRBJ1-2; 7 nucleotides line up with TRBD1. This CDR3 spans 12 amino acids. V shed 3 bases, J shed 7 bases, and the junction held 3 bases outside the gene matches. Germline assignment: CDR1 SGHRS and CDR2 YFSETQ. The CDR3 region is CASSSDRVGYTF. The CDR3 nucleotides read TGCGCCAGCAGCTCCGACAGGGTTGGCTACACCTTC.

The rearrangement uses TRBV10-1 and TRBJ2-3; D perhaps matches TRBD1 (6 bases). The germline V gene has CDR1 WNHNN and CDR2 SYGVQD (reference sequence). V lost 3 bases and J lost 5, with 18 bases in between. The CDR3 consists of 16 residues. CDR3 sequence (DNA): TGCGCCAGCAGTGATCCGGCAGGGGAATGGGGAGATACGCAGTATTTT. Residues: CASSDPAGEWGDTQYF.

This clone was observed many times. At the DNA level, this CDR3 is encoded by other sequences in the same sample as well. The chain recombines TRBV6-5 with TRBJ2-7; D is possibly TRBD1 (5 bases). V was cut by 6 bases and J by 4 bases, with 10 bases left in between. The CDR3 is made up of 12 amino acids. Germline V gives CDR1 MNHEY, CDR2 SVGAGI. CDR3: CASSRPGYEQYF. The CDR3 DNA sequence: TGTGCCAGCAGCCGCCCAGGGTACGAGCAGTACTTC.

This sequence joins TRBV5-6 and TRBJ2-5, with D possibly matching TRBD1 (5 bases). The V end lost 4 bases, the J end lost 3 bases, and 13 bases lay between the germline ends. This CDR3 is 14 amino acids long. The V gene's germline CDR1 is SGHDT and CDR2 YYEEEE. As DNA, the CDR3 is TGTGCCAGCAGCCCGGACACCCTCAAAGAGACCCAGTACTTC. Its protein product is CASSPDTLKETQYF.

This sequence joins TRBV10-1 and TRBJ2-1; weak D call: TRBD2 (5 bases). The V end was cut by 4 bases, the J end by 4 bases, with 11 bases between. Germline CDR1 reads WNHNN; CDR2 reads SYGVQD (reference sequence). The CDR3 totals 14 residues. CDR3 sequence reads: CASSGPSGYNEQFF. As DNA, the CDR3 is TGCGCCAGCAGTGGACCCTCGGGGTACAATGAGCAGTTCTTC.

The chain uses TRBV2 and TRBJ2-3; TRBD2 matches at 11 bases. Germline V gene sequence: CDR1 SNHLY, CDR2 FYNNEI. Unmatched junction bases numbered 8, after V lost 4 bases and J lost 5 bases. The CDR3 is 16 amino acids. The CDR3 sequence is CASSVVLAGGGDTQYF. The CDR3 coding sequence is TGTGCCAGCAGTGTTGTCCTAGCGGGGGGAGGAGATACGCAGTATTTT.

The CDR3 sequence is CASSPSDWLFF. The CDR3 DNA is TGTGCCAGCAGCCCCAGTGATTGGCTGTTCTTC. The chain has TRBV7-9 and TRBJ2-1, with D unresolved. The V end lost 5 bases, the J end lost 15 bases, and 14 bases lay between the germline ends. This CDR3 comprises 11 residues. Germline lookup yields CDR1 SEHNR and CDR2 FQNEAQ (reference sequence).

The gene calls are TRBV19 and TRBJ1-1; 10 bases fit TRBD1. The J segment lost 3 bases and the V segment lost 6 bases, leaving 4 bases of the junction unmatched. The CDR3 is made up of 14 amino acids. Germline V gene sequence: CDR1 LNHDA, CDR2 SQIVND (reference sequence). This chain's CDR3 is CASRETGGHTEAFF. In DNA form, the CDR3 reads TGTGCCAGTAGGGAGACAGGGGGCCACACTGAAGCTTTCTTT.

This chain connects TRBV5-1 to TRBJ2-6; 12 positions agree with TRBD1. The CDR3 runs 21 residues. Germline lookup yields CDR1 SGHRS and CDR2 YFSETQ. V trimming: 4 bases; J trimming: 4 bases; junction bases outside the gene matches: 18. The CDR3 protein is CASSPSSTGTGGKWGANVLTF. The CDR3 coding sequence is TGCGCCAGCAGCCCCTCTTCGACCGGGACAGGGGGCAAATGGGGGGCCAACGTCCTGACTTTC. Full variable domain (missing parts from reference TRBV5-1 and TRBJ2-6): KAGVTQTPRYLIKTRGQQVTLSCSPISGHRSVSWYQQTPGQGLQFLFEYFSETQRNKGNFPGRFSGRQFSNSRSEMNVSTLELGDSALYLCASSPSSTGTGGKWGANVLTFGAGSRLTVL.

The chain is built from TRBV6-5 and TRBJ2-7; weak D call: TRBD2 (7 bases). Germline V CDR1 and CDR2: MNHEY, SVGAGI. With 0 bases removed from V and 2 bases from J, the gap between germline ends came to 11 bases. The CDR3 sequence is 15 residues long. CDR3 nucleotides: TGTGCCAGCAGTTACTCAGGGGGGGAAGCCTACGAGCAGTACTTC. As protein: CASSYSGGEAYEQYF.

This chain uses TRBV7-9 with TRBJ2-7, with D uncertain. The germline V gene has CDR1 SEHNR and CDR2 FQNEAQ (reference sequence). Between the trimmed V and J ends, which lost 5 bases and 3 bases, there was a span of 5 bases. CDR3 length: 11 amino acids. The CDR3 coding sequence is TGTGCCAGCAGCACCTACTACGAGCAGTACTTC. It translates to CASSTYYEQYF.

A few counts support this clone. CDR3 in amino acids: CASSQGHSSYNSPLHF. CDR3 DNA: TGTGCCAGCAGCCAAGGACACAGCTCCTATAATTCACCCCTCCACTTT. The chain employs TRBV3-1 (or the pseudogene TRBV3-2) and TRBJ1-6; D is unclear. V was pared by 1 base and J by 0 bases, with 7 bases between. This CDR3 is 16 amino acids long. Looked up from germline, CDR1 is LGHDT and CDR2 is YNNKEL (reference sequence).

This sequence joins TRBV4-2 and TRBJ1-3, with unresolved D. V lost 3 bases, J lost 2 bases, and 17 bases lay in between. The CDR3 extends over 17 amino acids. CDR1 and CDR2 (germline): LGHNA, YNFKEQ. The CDR3 region has the DNA TGTGCCAGCAGCCAGAGACCTCAGGCCGAAACTGGAAACACCATATATTTT. It translates to CASSQRPQAETGNTIYF.

The chain uses TRBV14 and TRBJ2-1; no clear D gene. Germline-derived CDR1 and CDR2 are SGHDN and FVKESK. Between the trimmed V and J ends, which lost 1 base and 5 bases, there was a span of 9 bases. The CDR3 has 14 amino acids. The DNA of the CDR3 is TGTGCCAGCAGCCAAGCCGACTGGCACAATGAGCAGTTCTTC. Residues: CASSQADWHNEQFF.

CDR3 region: CASIITGGEKLFF. The DNA of the CDR3 is TGTGCCAGCATCATTACGGGGGGTGAAAAACTGTTTTTT. The gene calls are TRBV7-9 and TRBJ1-4, with D perhaps TRBD1 (5 bases). The CDR3 contains 13 residues. V dropped 7 bases and J dropped 7 bases, with 13 bases sitting between them. Germline CDR1 is SEHNR and CDR2 is FQNEAQ (reference sequence). Using reference TRBV7-9 and TRBJ1-4 for the parts outside the CDR3, the full variable domain is DTGVSQNPRHKITKRGQNVTFRCDPISEHNRLYWYRQTLGQGPEFLTYFQNEAQLEKSRLLSDRFSAERPKGSFSTLEIQRTEQGDSAMYLCASIITGGEKLFFGSGTQLSVL.

This clone was found a few times. This rearrangement joins TRBV5-1 to TRBJ2-2, with a possible D match to TRBD1 (5 bases). Trimming pared 2 bases from V and 4 bases from J, leaving 9 bases between. The length of the CDR3 is 14 residues. The germline V gene encodes CDR1 SGHRS and CDR2 YFSETQ. In nucleotides, the CDR3 is TGCGCCAGCAGCTTAAAACAGGCCACCGGGGAGCTGTTTTTT. Translating it yields CASSLKQATGELFF.

CDR3 loop: CASSSYIAADTQYF. In DNA, the CDR3 is TGTGCCAGCAGCTCATATATAGCGGCAGATACGCAGTATTTT. The chain links TRBV7-2 to TRBJ2-3, with D maybe TRBD2 (6 bases). Germline assignment: CDR1 SGHTA and CDR2 FQGNSA. This CDR3 spans 14 amino acids. Deletions cut 4 bases from V and 4 bases from J, with 12 bases between.

The V and J genes are TRBV28 and TRBJ1-2; possible D gene TRBD1, 5 bases. The CDR3 is made up of 13 amino acids. V lost 7 bases and J lost 4, with 13 bases in between. Germline CDR1 reads MDHEN; CDR2 reads SYDVKM. CDR3 residues: CASKTTGFYGYTF. In nucleotides, the CDR3 is TGTGCCAGCAAAACAACAGGATTCTATGGCTACACCTTC.